This T cell receptor (beta chain) was obtained from a study of blood T cell repertoires in COVID-19. Study-wide background: Italy, Spain and the United States were the sources of the convalescent and acute COVID-19 samples. PBMCs, B-cell-depleted T cells, or T cells provided the cDNA or gDNA that made up the material.

Per the authors' pipeline: Amplified reference gene primers provided the basis for estimating nucleated cell counts. Using immunoSEQ multiplex PCR, the repertoire was profiled, and TCRdb retains in-frame clones only, with some absent. The V and J calls and clone size come from that table; D and trimming were worked out from the DNA. Of around 300,000 clones in the sample, over 75% were seen once. The CDR3 runs 14 residues. The germline V gene encodes CDR1 MNHEY and CDR2 SVGAGI. Trimming shortened V by 2 bases and J by 2 bases, and 9 bases separated the two germline ends. Sequenced input: peripheral blood. This clonotype was obtained from a woman aged 70 to 79 with acute or convalescent COVID-19. The gene calls are TRBV6-5 and TRBJ1-1; D uncertain. The chain's CDR3 is CASSYPESNTEAFF. DNA of the CDR3: TGTGCCAGCAGTTACCCTGAGAGCAACACTGAAGCTTTCTTT.